What follows are 30 T cell receptor beta chains derived from one specimen sequenced in a study of blood T cell repertoires in COVID-19 (dated by TCRdb to the early 2020s). Library prep was done by the immunoSEQ multiplex PCR assay. TCRdb holds this immuneACCESS table with in-frame rearrangements only. Some clones are missing; in checked studies, unresolved V genes explain under half, and the rest has no known cause. The sample includes 65,000 to 75,000 clones, with roughly 89% observed a single time. About 4.9% of the sample belongs to the ten largest clones. What was sequenced was peripheral blood. The source is a woman aged 50 to 60 with active COVID-19.

V is TRBV2 and J is TRBJ2-3; 7 nucleotides match TRBD2. The CDR3 runs to 14 residues. Unmatched junction bases numbered 6, after V lost 7 bases and J lost 2 bases. The germline CDR1 and CDR2 sequences are SNHLY and FYNNEI. DNA for the CDR3: TGTGCCAGCAACCCTAGCGGCTCCACAGATACGCAGTATTTT. Its protein product is CASNPSGSTDTQYF. Combining the CDR3 with reference TRBV2 and TRBJ2-3 gives the whole variable domain EPEVTQTPSHQVTQMGQEVILRCVPISNHLYFYWYRQILGQKVEFLVSFYNNEISEKSEIFDDQFSVERPDGSNFTLKIRSTKLEDSAMYFCASNPSGSTDTQYFGPGTRLTVL.

The chain carries TRBV5-4 and TRBJ2-5, with D perhaps matching TRBD2 (6 bases). Germline CDR1 SGHNT, CDR2 YYREEE (reference sequence). The germline V and J ends were trimmed by 0 bases and 5 bases, with 14 bases remaining between them. This CDR3 comprises 15 residues. The CDR3 loop reads CASSLVSLGGETQYF. CDR3 nucleotides: TGTGCCAGCAGCTTGGTTTCGTTAGGAGGGGAGACCCAGTACTTC.

This sequence joins TRBV7-9 and TRBJ2-7; no definite D call. The CDR3 is made up of 13 amino acids. Trimming stripped 4 bases from V and 2 bases from J, with 9 bases between. CDR1 is SEHNR, CDR2 FQNEAQ, per germline (reference sequence). CDR3 sequence: CASSYSETYEQYF. Written as DNA, the CDR3 is TGTGCCAGCAGCTATTCAGAAACCTACGAGCAGTACTTC.

The chain combines TRBV6-6 with TRBJ1-2; the D gene is possibly TRBD1 (5 bases). Trimming took off 4 bases at V and 6 bases at J, with 21 bases between the two ends. Germline V CDR1 and CDR2: MNHNY, SVGAGI (reference sequence). The CDR3 loop spans 16 amino acids. This CDR3 reads CASSSDTVPGGNGYTF. The CDR3 DNA sequence: TGTGCCAGCAGTTCGGACACCGTTCCAGGCGGAAATGGCTACACCTTC.

V usage is TRBV25-1 and J usage is TRBJ1-1; 8 nucleotides align to TRBD1. The germline CDR1 and CDR2 sequences are MGHDK and SYGVNS. J gave up 0 bases and V 5 bases, and 8 bases lay outside the gene matches. The CDR3 covers 16 residues. In nucleotides, the CDR3 is TGTGCCAGCAGTCCGGGACAGGCAACTATGAACACTGAAGCTTTCTTT. This translates into CASSPGQATMNTEAFF.

This clone came up once. The V call is TRBV9, the J call TRBJ2-5; 7 positions agree with TRBD2. V lost 3 bases to trimming and J lost 3 bases; unmatched junction nucleotides: 2. Germline CDR1 and CDR2: SGDLS and YYNGEE. CDR3 length: 13 residues. The DNA of the CDR3 is TGTGCCAGCAGCGCCGGGGGGAAAGAGACCCAGTACTTC. Translation: CASSAGGKETQYF.

The rearrangement links TRBV3-1 (or the pseudogene TRBV3-2) to TRBJ2-2, with D possibly TRBD1 on 6 matching bases. Trimming left V 0 bases short and J 4 bases short, with 9 bases between. The germline CDR1 and CDR2 sequences are LGHDT and YNNKEL (reference sequence). CDR3 length: 15 residues. The CDR3 DNA follows: TGTGCCAGCAGCCAAGATTGGACAGTCACCGGGGAGCTGTTTTTT. Translating gives CASSQDWTVTGELFF.

The genes are TRBV3-1 (or the pseudogene TRBV3-2) and TRBJ2-2, with 7 bases fitting TRBD1. This CDR3 is 13 amino acids long. The germline V gene has CDR1 LGHDT and CDR2 YNNKEL (reference sequence). J lost 9 bases, V lost 4 bases, and 5 bases had no gene match. CDR3 region: CASSRQGTRELFF. Written as DNA, the CDR3 is TGTGCCAGCAGCCGACAGGGTACTCGGGAGCTGTTTTTT.

This chain links TRBV25-1 with TRBJ2-1; 10 bases align to TRBD1. CDR1 is MGHDK, CDR2 SYGVNS, per germline. This CDR3 comprises 15 residues. Germline trimming cut 7 bases from V and 7 bases from J; bases unmatched to any gene: 10. The DNA for the CDR3 is TGTGCCAGCACGCGTCCCGGGACAGGGGTGAATGAGCAGTTCTTC. Its protein product is CASTRPGTGVNEQFF.

This clone was recorded once. The chain uses TRBV3-1 (or the pseudogene TRBV3-2) and TRBJ2-1; TRBD2 matches 10 bases. Germline V gene sequence: CDR1 LGHDT, CDR2 YNNKEL (reference sequence). The CDR3 sequence is 16 residues long. With 0 bases clipped from V and 10 bases from J, the junction kept 9 bases outside the gene matches. The CDR3 DNA reads TGTGCCAGCAGCCAAGAACGGCTAGCGGGAGTGGGGGAGCAGTTCTTC. Translated: CASSQERLAGVGEQFF.

In this sample, this clone turned up once. The V and J genes are TRBV23-1 and TRBJ2-5, with D possibly being TRBD2 (6 bases). TRBV23-1 is an ORF, with its function uncertain. Trimming took 0 bases from V and 3 from J, leaving 11 bases between them. The CDR3 is 15 residues long. CDR3 residues: CASSQSRQREETQYF. As DNA, the CDR3 is TGCGCCAGCAGTCAATCCCGACAGCGGGAAGAGACCCAGTACTTC.

The chain couples TRBV7-9 to TRBJ2-5; 7 nucleotides agree with TRBD2. Trimming at V came to 4 bases and at J to 4 bases, leaving 6 bases not matched to a gene. This CDR3 comprises 14 residues. Germline V CDR1 and CDR2: SEHNR, FQNEAQ (reference sequence). The CDR3 coding sequence is TGTGCCAGCAGCTGGCCCCCTAGCGGAGAGACCCAGTACTTC. It encodes CASSWPPSGETQYF.

The V call is TRBV10-3, the J call TRBJ2-7; 8 bases fit TRBD1. The CDR3 runs to 14 residues. With 4 bases clipped from V and 3 bases from J, the junction kept 5 bases outside the gene matches. Germline V lookup: CDR1 ENHRY, CDR2 SYGVKD. The CDR3 DNA follows: TGTGCCATCAGTGCCGGGACAGGCTACTACGAGCAGTACTTC. It is translated as CAISAGTGYYEQYF.

This chain joins TRBV15 and TRBJ1-1, with D unresolved. V lost 1 base, J lost 5 bases, and 17 bases lay in between. The V gene's germline CDR1 is LNHNV and CDR2 YYDKDF (reference sequence). This CDR3 has 16 residues. Written as DNA, the CDR3 is TGTGCCACCAGCAGAGTCTTTGTTTACGGCGGGACTGAAGCTTTCTTT. This translates into CATSRVFVYGGTEAFF.

The chain links TRBV6-5 to TRBJ1-1, with D perhaps TRBD1 (5 bases). The CDR3 runs 14 residues. Germline CDR1 reads MNHEY; CDR2 reads SVGAGI. V lost 4 bases and J 1 base, leaving 10 bases between the germline ends. This chain's CDR3 is CASSLSDRNTEAFF. CDR3 nucleotides: TGTGCCAGCAGTTTGTCCGACAGGAACACTGAAGCTTTCTTT.

The chain employs TRBV19 and TRBJ2-5; TRBD2 agrees at 10 bases. The length of the CDR3 is 18 residues. The germline CDR1 and CDR2 sequences are LNHDA and SQIVND (reference sequence). V shed 3 bases and J 5 bases; nucleotides not matched to a gene: 15. The CDR3 bases are TGTGCCAGTAGTATGGGTGTAGCGGGAGGCTCTCGGGGGGAGACCCAGTACTTC. Amino acids: CASSMGVAGGSRGETQYF.

The rearrangement joins TRBV27 to TRBJ2-7; D is perhaps TRBD1 (5 bases). The CDR3 is 13 amino acids. CDR1 MNHEY and CDR2 SMNVEV come from the germline V gene (reference sequence). V was shortened by 6 bases and J by 3 bases, with 12 bases between the two germline ends. The CDR3, as DNA: TGTGCCAGCAGCTCTGGGCAGGGCTACGAGCAGTACTTC. This codes for CASSSGQGYEQYF.

The J gene is TRBJ2-4, the V gene TRBV27, with 12 bases lining up with TRBD2. Germline-derived CDR1 and CDR2 are MNHEY and SMNVEV (reference sequence). This CDR3 spans 16 amino acids. V shed 0 bases and J 7 bases; nucleotides not matched to a gene: 4. The CDR3 DNA reads TGTGCCAGCAGTTTATCGGGAACTAGCGGGAGGAACATTCAGTACTTC. This gives the protein CASSLSGTSGRNIQYF.

V gene TRBV5-1 combines with J gene TRBJ2-5; D might be TRBD2 (5 bases). Between the trimmed V and J ends, which lost 2 bases and 0 bases, there was a span of 8 bases. Germline V gene sequence: CDR1 SGHRS, CDR2 YFSETQ. CDR3 length equals 14 residues. In DNA form, the CDR3 reads TGCGCCAGCAGCTTTTCCGGGAACCAAGAGACCCAGTACTTC. It specifies CASSFSGNQETQYF.

This sequence joins TRBV24-1 and TRBJ2-1, with a weak D call TRBD2 (7 bases). Germline V gives CDR1 KGHDR, CDR2 SFDVKD. The length of the CDR3 is 16 residues. Trimming pared 10 bases from V and 5 bases from J, leaving 23 bases between. DNA of the CDR3: TGTGCCACTTCGCCCACCTCGAGCGGGACAAACAATGAGCAGTTCTTC. It translates to CATSPTSSGTNNEQFF.

The CDR3 DNA reads as TGTGCCAGCAGCTTGAGTTTGGCCACCGTAATGACAGGGGGCCACTATGGCTACACCTTC. Amino acid sequence: CASSLSLATVMTGGHYGYTF. The chain combines TRBV5-5 with TRBJ1-2; 10 bases match TRBD1. CDR1 is SGHKS, CDR2 YYEKEE, per germline (reference sequence). V trimming: 1 base; J trimming: 3 bases; junction bases outside the gene matches: 18. The CDR3 length is 20 residues.

This clone was seen a single time. This chain links TRBV24-1 with TRBJ1-5, with no clear D. From germline, CDR1 is KGHDR and CDR2 SFDVKD. Trimming cost V 4 bases and J 2 bases, with 11 bases left between them. This CDR3 region has 15 residues. The CDR3 DNA follows: TGTGCCACCAGTGAGGCGGGGAGGGGCAATCAGCCCCAGCATTTT. It specifies CATSEAGRGNQPQHF.

This chain connects TRBV5-1 to TRBJ1-1; 7 nucleotides match TRBD1. The CDR3 spans 15 residues. Germline V gene sequence: CDR1 SGHRS, CDR2 YFSETQ. J was trimmed by 4 bases and V by 2 bases; bases with no gene match: 8. Written as DNA, the CDR3 is TGCGCCAGCAGCTTCAGGGGGGACTTAGGCACTGAAGCTTTCTTT. It is translated as CASSFRGDLGTEAFF.

Only one count was recorded for this clone. CDR3: CASSQLAGGEYNEQFF. The CDR3 DNA sequence: TGTGCCAGCAGCCAACTAGCGGGAGGCGAATACAATGAGCAGTTCTTC. V and J are TRBV3-1 (or the pseudogene TRBV3-2) and TRBJ2-1; 11 bases agree with TRBD2. The CDR3 is 16 residues long. CDR1 and CDR2 (germline): LGHDT, YNNKEL (reference sequence). With 2 bases clipped from V and 4 bases from J, the junction kept 4 bases outside the gene matches.

This rearrangement joins TRBV28 to TRBJ2-3, with TRBD2 as a possible D gene (5 bases). Germline loops: CDR1 MDHEN, CDR2 SYDVKM. CDR3 length: 16 amino acids. V was cut by 2 bases and J by 4 bases, with 16 bases left in between. CDR3 bases: TGTGCCAGCAGTTTAGGTAAGTGGAGCGGTTCAGATACGCAGTATTTT. This codes for CASSLGKWSGSDTQYF.

J is TRBJ1-5 and V is TRBV6-5; 8 nucleotides line up with TRBD1. From germline, CDR1 is MNHEY and CDR2 SVGAGI. This CDR3 contains 15 residues. After removal of 7 bases from V and 2 bases from J, the junction contained 7 bases not matched to a gene. The CDR3 region has the DNA TGTGCCAGCAAATTGACAGGGGAAGGCAATCAGCCCCAGCATTTT. The encoded protein is CASKLTGEGNQPQHF.

In this sample, this clone turned up once. This chain uses TRBV12-3 or TRBV12-4 with TRBJ1-5; 7 positions agree with TRBD1. The length of the CDR3 is 13 residues. Trimming took 7 bases from V and 7 from J; bases not matched to a gene: 7. In DNA, the CDR3 is TGTGCCAGCACTCCAGGGGGGAGGCAGCCCCAGCATTTT. It is translated as CASTPGGRQPQHF.

V usage is TRBV5-6 and J usage is TRBJ2-5; D may be TRBD2 (5 bases). The CDR3 spans 11 residues. Trimming left V 1 base short and J 9 bases short, with 7 bases between. Germline CDR1 SGHDT, CDR2 YYEEEE. In nucleotides, the CDR3 is TGTGCCAGCAGCTTGATCGGGGCCCAGTACTTC. Encoded protein: CASSLIGAQYF.

The V gene is TRBV7-6, the J gene TRBJ2-7; 7 bases match TRBD2. This CDR3 comprises 14 residues. After removal of 1 base from V and 5 bases from J, the junction contained 5 bases not matched to a gene. CDR1 and CDR2 from the germline V gene are SGHVS and FNYEAQ. CDR3 region: CASSLVGGKHEQYF. CDR3 bases: TGTGCCAGCAGCTTAGTGGGGGGGAAGCACGAGCAGTACTTC.

The chain combines TRBV5-1 with TRBJ1-6; D is unresolved. Germline V CDR1 and CDR2: SGHRS, YFSETQ. This CDR3 is 15 amino acids long. Trimming cost V 0 bases and J 7 bases, with 11 bases left between them. DNA of the CDR3: TGCGCCAGCAGCTTGGCCCAGGCTGGCAATTCACCCCTCCACTTT. This encodes CASSLAQAGNSPLHF. The whole variable domain, filled in from reference TRBV5-1 and TRBJ1-6, reads KAGVTQTPRYLIKTRGQQVTLSCSPISGHRSVSWYQQTPGQGLQFLFEYFSETQRNKGNFPGRFSGRQFSNSRSEMNVSTLELGDSALYLCASSLAQAGNSPLHFGNGTRLTVT.